The 15 T cell receptor beta chains reported below all come from one sample, sequenced in a study of blood T cell repertoires in COVID-19. TCRdb's copy holds only in-frame clones and misses some; the assay was immunoSEQ multiplex PCR. Among around 400,000 clones listed, approximately 90% were seen once. Sequences were obtained from PBMCs or T cells enriched from blood (not recorded which). The receptor source for this set is a woman aged 40 to 55 who had been exposed to COVID-19.

This chain joins TRBV21-1 and TRBJ2-3; TRBD1 is the table's D call and was not checked against the DNA. TRBV21-1 is noted as a pseudogene. This CDR3 is built from 17 residues. This CDR3 is CASSLCPRGRVTDTQYF. CDR3 DNA sequence: TGTGCCAGCAGCCTCTGCCCCAGGGGGCGGGTTACAGATACGCAGTATTTT.

The chain is built from TRBV27 and TRBJ1-1; a weak D match, TRBD1 (5 bases). Germline CDR1 reads MNHEY; CDR2 reads SMNVEV (reference sequence). The CDR3 sequence is 15 residues long. V dropped 2 bases and J dropped 6 bases, with 16 bases sitting between them. CDR3 nucleotide sequence: TGTGCCAGCAGTTTACAGCCGAACCCCAGGGCTGAAGCTTTCTTT. Its translation is CASSLQPNPRAEAFF.

CDR3 nucleotide sequence: TGTGCCAGCAGTGAAAATTTACAGGGACGTGGCTACACCTTC. Encoded protein: CASSENLQGRGYTF. J is TRBJ1-2 and V is TRBV25-1, with TRBD1 as a possible D gene (6 bases). Germline assignment: CDR1 MGHDK and CDR2 SYGVNS. Trimming shortened V by 2 bases and J by 7 bases, and 14 bases separated the two germline ends. The CDR3 extends over 14 amino acids.

The sample holds many counts of this clone. V usage is TRBV28 and J usage is TRBJ1-6; 8 nucleotides match TRBD1. The CDR3 consists of 15 residues. After removal of 5 bases from V and 7 bases from J, the junction contained 7 bases not matched to a gene. Germline values: CDR1 MDHEN, CDR2 SYDVKM. CDR3 protein: CASSPTGTGNSPLHF. The CDR3, as DNA: TGTGCCAGCAGTCCTACCGGGACAGGCAATTCACCCCTCCACTTT.

This clone was observed a single time. The gene calls are TRBV27 and TRBJ1-1; 9 bases match TRBD1. Germline trimming cut 4 bases from V and 7 bases from J; bases unmatched to any gene: 10. The CDR3 has 15 amino acids. Germline V gives CDR1 MNHEY, CDR2 SMNVEV (reference sequence). CDR3 in DNA: TGTGCCAGCAGTTCCTGGACAGGGGCGGTTGGTGAAGCTTTCTTT. Translation gives CASSSWTGAVGEAFF.

The chain employs TRBV5-1 and TRBJ2-1, with 15 bases matching TRBD2. V was pared by 3 bases and J by 0 bases, with 4 bases of the junction left unmatched. The CDR3 length is 18 residues. Germline CDR1 and CDR2: SGHRS and YFSETQ. This CDR3 reads CASSSGLAGGTSYNEQFF. The CDR3 nucleotides read TGCGCCAGCAGCTCGGGACTAGCGGGAGGAACCTCCTACAATGAGCAGTTCTTC. Together with reference TRBV5-1 and TRBJ2-1, the CDR3 gives the full variable domain: KAGVTQTPRYLIKTRGQQVTLSCSPISGHRSVSWYQQTPGQGLQFLFEYFSETQRNKGNFPGRFSGRQFSNSRSEMNVSTLELGDSALYLCASSSGLAGGTSYNEQFFGPGTRLTVL.

The J gene is TRBJ1-1, the V gene TRBV19; 10 bases line up with TRBD1. The germline V gene has CDR1 LNHDA and CDR2 SQIVND (reference sequence). V lost 11 bases and J lost 6; bases outside the gene matches: 9. The CDR3 runs to 13 residues. The CDR3 DNA reads TGTGCCGGCCGAGGGACAGGGGACCCTGAAGCTTTCTTT. Its protein product is CAGRGTGDPEAFF.

The chain has TRBV3-1 (or the pseudogene TRBV3-2) and TRBJ1-4; no clear D gene. V dropped 1 base and J dropped 11 bases, with 8 bases sitting between them. The CDR3 sequence is 12 residues long. The V gene's germline CDR1 is LGHDT and CDR2 YNNKEL (reference sequence). The CDR3 spells CASSQGQDKLFF. DNA of the CDR3: TGTGCCAGCAGCCAAGGCCAGGATAAACTGTTTTTT.

The J gene is TRBJ1-4, the V gene TRBV5-1; 8 bases agree with TRBD1. Looked up from germline, CDR1 is SGHRS and CDR2 is YFSETQ. Losses at the gene ends were 7 bases for V and 7 bases for J; bases not matched to a gene: 9. CDR3 length equals 14 residues. Written as DNA, the CDR3 is TGCGCCAGCCATCCAGGGGGCGGTGGTGAAAAACTGTTTTTT. Translated, it gives CASHPGGGGEKLFF.

The chain links TRBV2 to TRBJ1-4, with 7 nucleotides matching TRBD1. The CDR3 covers 13 residues. From germline, CDR1 is SNHLY and CDR2 FYNNEI. The V and J ends lost 6 bases and 8 bases, in that order; junction bases with no gene match: 6. The CDR3 loop reads CASRRDRGEKLFF. DNA of the CDR3: TGTGCCAGCAGAAGGGACAGAGGGGAAAAACTGTTTTTT.

The rearrangement joins TRBV5-1 to TRBJ1-2, with 7 bases that match TRBD1. CDR1 and CDR2 (germline): SGHRS, YFSETQ. V lost 0 bases, J lost 2 bases, and 4 bases stayed unmatched. The CDR3 sequence is 15 residues long. CDR3 region: CASSLGGGGNYGYTF. Written as DNA, the CDR3 is TGCGCCAGCAGCTTGGGAGGAGGGGGCAACTATGGCTACACCTTC.

The chain combines TRBV2 with TRBJ1-4; the match to TRBD1 covers 12 bases. V lost 2 bases, J lost 10 bases, and 8 bases stayed unmatched. CDR1 and CDR2 (germline): SNHLY, FYNNEI. This CDR3 region has 16 residues. CDR3 DNA sequence: TGTGCCAGCAGTGAAACCCTCGGGACAGGGGGCTCAAAACTGTTTTTT. This sequence encodes CASSETLGTGGSKLFF.

The chain is built from TRBV4-1 and TRBJ2-1, with 9 bases matching TRBD2. Trimming removed 1 base from V and 6 bases from J; junction bases left unmatched: 4. The CDR3 length is 15 residues. Germline V CDR1 and CDR2: MGHRA, YSYEKL. The CDR3 DNA reads as TGCGCCAGCAGCCAAGCGAGCGGGAGGCGCAATGAGCAGTTCTTC. Amino acids: CASSQASGRRNEQFF.

V usage is TRBV10-1 and J usage is TRBJ1-1, with D possibly being TRBD1 (6 bases). The CDR3 sequence is 16 residues long. V was clipped by 6 bases and J by 0 bases, with 17 bases between them. Germline lookup yields CDR1 WNHNN and CDR2 SYGVQD (reference sequence). The DNA for the CDR3 is TGCGCCAGCAGCGAAAGTAGGGGGATCCTGAACACTGAAGCTTTCTTT. Its translation is CASSESRGILNTEAFF.

The V and J genes are TRBV27 and TRBJ1-5; D ambiguous. Germline V lookup: CDR1 MNHEY, CDR2 SMNVEV (reference sequence). Trimming pared 3 bases from V and 8 bases from J, leaving 8 bases between. The CDR3 runs 12 residues. This CDR3 is CASSFSGEPQHF. For the CDR3, the DNA is TGTGCCAGCAGTTTCTCCGGTGAGCCCCAGCATTTT.